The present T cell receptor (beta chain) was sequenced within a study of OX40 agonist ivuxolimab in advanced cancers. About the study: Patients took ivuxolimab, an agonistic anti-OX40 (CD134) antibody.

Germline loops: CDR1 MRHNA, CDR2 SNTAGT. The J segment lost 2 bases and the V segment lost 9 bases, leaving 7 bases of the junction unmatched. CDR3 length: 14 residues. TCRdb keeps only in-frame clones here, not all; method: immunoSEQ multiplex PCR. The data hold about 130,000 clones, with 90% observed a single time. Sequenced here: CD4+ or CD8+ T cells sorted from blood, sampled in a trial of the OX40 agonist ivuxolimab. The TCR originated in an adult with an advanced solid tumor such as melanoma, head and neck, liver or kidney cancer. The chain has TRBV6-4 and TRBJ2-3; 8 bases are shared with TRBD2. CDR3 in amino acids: CASGRRGATDTQYF. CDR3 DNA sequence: TGTGCCAGTGGAAGGCGGGGGGCCACAGATACGCAGTATTTT.